The clone carrying this T cell receptor (beta chain) was detected only a few times. Its matching antigen is unknown. The CDR3 runs 15 residues. Germline V lookup: CDR1 SQVTM, CDR2 ANQGSEA. The ends lost 2 bases at V and 3 bases at J; junction bases unmatched: 8. These data originate in a study of molecular identifiers for immune sequencing clone quantification. Study information: Replicates partitioned RNA from approximately 20,000 or 98,000 naive CD8 cells into five parts, sequencing four.

Notes on the study in general: Whereas clones above 20 RNA copies held under 1% of naive-cell molecules, they held over 98% of effector molecules. Roughly 1 million naive cells reportedly did not prevent detection of spiked Jurkat TCR RNA from one cell. Sizes of clones that are highly expanded could be underestimated (if identical TCR molecules share a barcode).

Using its own MiXCR run on the PCR reads, TCRdb lists one record per CDR3 protein. The sample yields about 320,000 distinct CDR3 sequences, over 20% seen once. This chain joins TRBV29-1 and TRBJ2-7; 9 bases fit TRBD2. The TCR was taken from a human donor in good health. Some libraries in this study had Jurkat cell RNA spiked in. The sample consisted of naive CD8+ T cells from blood, with Jurkat cell RNA spiked in. Subset meaning: FACS-sorted CD8+CD4-CCR7+CD45RA+ naive T cells. For the CDR3, the DNA is TGCAGCGTTGAATCATTCGGCGGGAGGGTCTACGAGCAGTACTTC. It encodes CSVESFGGRVYEQYF.